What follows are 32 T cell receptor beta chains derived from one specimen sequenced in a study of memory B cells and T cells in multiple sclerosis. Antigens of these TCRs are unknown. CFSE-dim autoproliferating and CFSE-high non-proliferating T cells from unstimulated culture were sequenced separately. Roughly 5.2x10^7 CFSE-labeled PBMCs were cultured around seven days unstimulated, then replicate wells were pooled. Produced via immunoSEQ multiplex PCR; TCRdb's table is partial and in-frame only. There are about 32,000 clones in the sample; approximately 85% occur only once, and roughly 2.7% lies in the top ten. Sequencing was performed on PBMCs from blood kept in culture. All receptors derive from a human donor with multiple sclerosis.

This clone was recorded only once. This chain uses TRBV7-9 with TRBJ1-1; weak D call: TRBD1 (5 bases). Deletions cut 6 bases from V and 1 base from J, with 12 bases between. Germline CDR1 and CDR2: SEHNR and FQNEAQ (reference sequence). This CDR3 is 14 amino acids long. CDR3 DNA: TGTGCCAGCAGTGAACTGGGGGGGAACACTGAAGCTTTCTTT. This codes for CASSELGGNTEAFF.

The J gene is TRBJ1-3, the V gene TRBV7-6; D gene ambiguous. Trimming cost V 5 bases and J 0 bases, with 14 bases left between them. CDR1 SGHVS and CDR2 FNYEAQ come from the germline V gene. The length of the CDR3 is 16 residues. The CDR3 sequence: CASSVQRRASGNTIYF. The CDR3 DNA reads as TGTGCCAGCAGCGTACAGAGGCGAGCCTCTGGAAACACCATATATTTT.

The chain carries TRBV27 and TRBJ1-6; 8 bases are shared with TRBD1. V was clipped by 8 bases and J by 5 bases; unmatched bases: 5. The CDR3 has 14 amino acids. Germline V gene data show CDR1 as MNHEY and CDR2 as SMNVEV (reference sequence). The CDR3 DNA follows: TGTGCCAGCCAATGGACAGGGCATAATTCACCCCTCCACTTT. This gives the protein CASQWTGHNSPLHF.

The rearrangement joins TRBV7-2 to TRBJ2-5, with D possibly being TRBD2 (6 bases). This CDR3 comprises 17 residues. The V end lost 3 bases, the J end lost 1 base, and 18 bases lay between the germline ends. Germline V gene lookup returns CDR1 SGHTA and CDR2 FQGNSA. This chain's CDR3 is CASSFRSGGLPQETQYF. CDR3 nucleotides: TGTGCCAGCAGCTTTAGAAGTGGAGGGCTACCCCAAGAGACCCAGTACTTC.

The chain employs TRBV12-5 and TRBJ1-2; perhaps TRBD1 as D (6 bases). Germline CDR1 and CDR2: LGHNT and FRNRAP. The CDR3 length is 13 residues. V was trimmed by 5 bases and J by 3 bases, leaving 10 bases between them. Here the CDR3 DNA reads TGTGCTAGTGGTCAACAGGGATACTATGGCTACACCTTC. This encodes CASGQQGYYGYTF.

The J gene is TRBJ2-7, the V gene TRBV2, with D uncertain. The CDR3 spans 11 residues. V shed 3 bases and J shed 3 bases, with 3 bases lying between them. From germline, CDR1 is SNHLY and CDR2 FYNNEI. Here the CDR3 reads CASSDSYEQYF. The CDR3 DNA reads TGTGCCAGCAGTGACAGCTACGAGCAGTACTTC. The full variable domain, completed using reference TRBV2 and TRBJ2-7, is EPEVTQTPSHQVTQMGQEVILRCVPISNHLYFYWYRQILGQKVEFLVSFYNNEISEKSEIFDDQFSVERPDGSNFTLKIRSTKLEDSAMYFCASSDSYEQYFGPGTRLTVT.

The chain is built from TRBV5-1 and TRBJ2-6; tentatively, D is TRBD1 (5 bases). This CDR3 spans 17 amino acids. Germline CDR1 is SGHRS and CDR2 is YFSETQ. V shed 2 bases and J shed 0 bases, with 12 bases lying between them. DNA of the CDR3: TGCGCCAGCAGCTTTACAGGCTTTGCCTCTGGGGCCAACGTCCTGACTTTC. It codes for CASSFTGFASGANVLTF.

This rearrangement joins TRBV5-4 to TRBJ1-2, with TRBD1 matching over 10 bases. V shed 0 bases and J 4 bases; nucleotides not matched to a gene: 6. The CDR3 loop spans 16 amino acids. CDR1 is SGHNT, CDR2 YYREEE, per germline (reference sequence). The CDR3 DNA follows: TGTGCCAGCAGCTTGGCTTGGGACAGGGGTGTCTATGGCTACACCTTC. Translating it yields CASSLAWDRGVYGYTF.

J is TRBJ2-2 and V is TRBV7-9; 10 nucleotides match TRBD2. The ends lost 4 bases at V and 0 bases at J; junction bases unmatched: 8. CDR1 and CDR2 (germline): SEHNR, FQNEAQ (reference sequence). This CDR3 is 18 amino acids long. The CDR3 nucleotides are TGTGCCAGCAGCTCGACTAGCGGGTCTTTCGCGAACACCGGGGAGCTGTTTTTT. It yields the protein CASSSTSGSFANTGELFF.

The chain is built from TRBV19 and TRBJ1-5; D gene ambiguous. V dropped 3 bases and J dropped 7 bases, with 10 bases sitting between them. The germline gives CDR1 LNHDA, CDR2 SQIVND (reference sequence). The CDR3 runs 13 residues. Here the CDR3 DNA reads TGTGCCAGTAGTATTCTGAACGGCCAGCCCCAGCATTTT. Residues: CASSILNGQPQHF.

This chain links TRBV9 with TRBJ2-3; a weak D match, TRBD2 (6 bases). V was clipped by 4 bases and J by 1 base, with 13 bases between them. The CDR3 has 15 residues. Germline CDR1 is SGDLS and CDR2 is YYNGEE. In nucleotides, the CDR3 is TGTGCCAGCAGCCTGTTTGGAGGGGGCACAGATACGCAGTATTTT. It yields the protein CASSLFGGGTDTQYF.

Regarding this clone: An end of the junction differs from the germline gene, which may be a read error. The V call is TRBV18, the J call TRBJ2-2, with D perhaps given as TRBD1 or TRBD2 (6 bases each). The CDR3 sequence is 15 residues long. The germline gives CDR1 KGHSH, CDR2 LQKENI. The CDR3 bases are TGTGCCAGCTCACCGCAAGGGGGGAACGCCGGGGAGCTGTTTTTT. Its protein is CASSPQGGNAGELFF. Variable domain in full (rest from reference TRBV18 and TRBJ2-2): NAGVMQNPRHLVRRRGQEARLRCSPMKGHSHVYWYRQLPEEGLKFMVYLQKENIIDESGMPKERFSAEFPKEGPSILRIQQVVRGDSAAYFCASSPQGGNAGELFFGEGSRLTVL.

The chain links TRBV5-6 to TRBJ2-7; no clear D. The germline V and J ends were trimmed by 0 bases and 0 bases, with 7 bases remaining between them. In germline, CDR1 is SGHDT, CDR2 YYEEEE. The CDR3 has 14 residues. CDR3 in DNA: TGTGCCAGCAGCTTGGGGGATAGCTCCTACGAGCAGTACTTC. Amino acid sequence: CASSLGDSSYEQYF.

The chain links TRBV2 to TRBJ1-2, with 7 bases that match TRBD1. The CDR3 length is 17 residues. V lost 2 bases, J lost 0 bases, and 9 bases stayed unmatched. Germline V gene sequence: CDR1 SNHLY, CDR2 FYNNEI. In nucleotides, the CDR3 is TGTGCCAGCAGTGAAAAGAACAGGGGATGGGCTAACTATGGCTACACCTTC. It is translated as CASSEKNRGWANYGYTF.

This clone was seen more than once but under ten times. The chain's CDR3 is CASSTNLGAGEKLFF. The CDR3 nucleotides read TGTGCCAGTAGCACTAATCTGGGGGCAGGTGAAAAACTGTTTTTT. The rearrangement links TRBV19 to TRBJ1-4, with D maybe TRBD1 (6 bases). V was pared by 6 bases and J by 7 bases, with 18 bases between. This CDR3 region has 15 residues. CDR1 is LNHDA, CDR2 SQIVND, per germline (reference sequence). Based on the CDR3 plus reference TRBV19 and TRBJ1-4, the full variable domain is DGGITQSPKYLFRKEGQNVTLSCEQNLNHDAMYWYRQDPGQGLRLIYYSQIVNDFQKGDIAEGYSVSREKKESFPLTVTSAQKNPTAFYLCASSTNLGAGEKLFFGSGTQLSVL.

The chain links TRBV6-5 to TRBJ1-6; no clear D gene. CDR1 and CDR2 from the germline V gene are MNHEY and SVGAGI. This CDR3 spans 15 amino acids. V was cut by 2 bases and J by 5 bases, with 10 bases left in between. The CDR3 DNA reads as TGTGCCAGCAGTTACGTCGGGCCCGATAATTCACCCCTCCACTTT. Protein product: CASSYVGPDNSPLHF.

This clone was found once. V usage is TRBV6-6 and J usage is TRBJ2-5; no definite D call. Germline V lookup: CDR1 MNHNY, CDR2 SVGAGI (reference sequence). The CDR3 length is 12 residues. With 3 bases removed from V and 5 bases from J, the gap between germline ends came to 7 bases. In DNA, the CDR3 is TGTGCCAGCAGTTATTCCATGGAGACCCAGTACTTC. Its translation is CASSYSMETQYF.

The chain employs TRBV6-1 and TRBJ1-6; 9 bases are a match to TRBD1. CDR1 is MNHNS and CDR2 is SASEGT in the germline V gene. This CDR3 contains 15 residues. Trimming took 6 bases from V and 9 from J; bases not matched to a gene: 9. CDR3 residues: CASRAPGQGFSPLHF. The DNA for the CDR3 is TGTGCCAGCAGGGCGCCGGGACAGGGTTTTTCACCCCTCCACTTT.

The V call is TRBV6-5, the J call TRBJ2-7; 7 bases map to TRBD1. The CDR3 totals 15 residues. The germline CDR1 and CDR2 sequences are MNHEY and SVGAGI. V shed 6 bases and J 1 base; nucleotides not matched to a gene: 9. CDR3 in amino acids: CASSLKQGSSYEQYF. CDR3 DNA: TGTGCCAGCAGCCTCAAACAGGGGTCATCCTACGAGCAGTACTTC.

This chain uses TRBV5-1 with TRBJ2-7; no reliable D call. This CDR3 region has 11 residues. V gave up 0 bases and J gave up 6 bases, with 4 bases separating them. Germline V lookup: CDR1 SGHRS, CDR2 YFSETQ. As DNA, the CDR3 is TGCGCCAGCAGCTTGGCCGGCGAGCAGTACTTC. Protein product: CASSLAGEQYF.

This CDR3 reads CASSFSGRGQETQYF. The DNA of the CDR3 is TGTGCCAGCAGTTTTTCCGGGAGGGGCCAAGAGACCCAGTACTTC. The rearrangement links TRBV27 to TRBJ2-5; 8 positions match TRBD2. V was pared by 3 bases and J by 1 base, with 4 bases of the junction left unmatched. Germline assignment: CDR1 MNHEY and CDR2 SMNVEV (reference sequence). The CDR3 is made up of 15 amino acids.

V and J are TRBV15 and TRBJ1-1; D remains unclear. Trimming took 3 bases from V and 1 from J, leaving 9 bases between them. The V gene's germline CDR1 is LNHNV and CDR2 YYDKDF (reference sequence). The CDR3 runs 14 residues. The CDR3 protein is CATSSLGGNTEAFF. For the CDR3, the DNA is TGTGCCACCAGCAGCCTGGGAGGGAACACTGAAGCTTTCTTT.

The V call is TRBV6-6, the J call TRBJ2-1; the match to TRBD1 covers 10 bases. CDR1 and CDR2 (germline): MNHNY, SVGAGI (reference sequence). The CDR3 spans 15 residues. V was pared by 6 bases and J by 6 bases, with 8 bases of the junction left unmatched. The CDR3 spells CASSPGQGVVNEQFF. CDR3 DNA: TGTGCCAGCAGCCCTGGACAGGGGGTAGTCAATGAGCAGTTCTTC.

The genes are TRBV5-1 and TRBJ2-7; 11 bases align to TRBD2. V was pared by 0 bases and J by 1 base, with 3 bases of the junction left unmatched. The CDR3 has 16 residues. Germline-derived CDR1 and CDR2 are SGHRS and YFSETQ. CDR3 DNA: TGCGCCAGCAGCTTGGGGACTAGCGGGCTATCCTACGAGCAGTACTTC. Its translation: CASSLGTSGLSYEQYF.

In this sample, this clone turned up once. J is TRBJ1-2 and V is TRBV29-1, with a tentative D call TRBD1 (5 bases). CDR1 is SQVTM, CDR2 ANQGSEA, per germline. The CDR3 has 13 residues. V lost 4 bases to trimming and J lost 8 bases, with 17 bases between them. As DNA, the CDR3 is TGCAGCGTTGCGTCTAAGGGGCTGGTAGGCTACACCTTC. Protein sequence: CSVASKGLVGYTF.

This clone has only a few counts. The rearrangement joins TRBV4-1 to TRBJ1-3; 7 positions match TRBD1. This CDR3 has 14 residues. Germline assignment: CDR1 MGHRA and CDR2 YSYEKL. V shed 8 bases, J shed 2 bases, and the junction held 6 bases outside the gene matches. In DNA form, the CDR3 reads TGCGCCAGCTCGTTCGACAGGGCTGGAAACACCATATATTTT. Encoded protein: CASSFDRAGNTIYF.

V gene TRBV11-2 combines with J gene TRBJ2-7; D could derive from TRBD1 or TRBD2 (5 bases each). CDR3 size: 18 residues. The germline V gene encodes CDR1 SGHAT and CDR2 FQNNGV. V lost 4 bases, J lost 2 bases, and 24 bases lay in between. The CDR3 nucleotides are TGTGCCAGCAGCTGGGGAATCAGAGGGGAAAGTGGGACCTACGAGCAGTACTTC. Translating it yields CASSWGIRGESGTYEQYF.

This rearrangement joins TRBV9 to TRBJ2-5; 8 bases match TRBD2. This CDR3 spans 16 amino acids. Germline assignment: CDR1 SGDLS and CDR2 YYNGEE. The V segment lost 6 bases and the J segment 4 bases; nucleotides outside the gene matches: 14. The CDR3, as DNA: TGTGCCAGCACCCTCGGGGGACTAGATGTTCGAGAGACCCAGTACTTC. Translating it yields CASTLGGLDVRETQYF.

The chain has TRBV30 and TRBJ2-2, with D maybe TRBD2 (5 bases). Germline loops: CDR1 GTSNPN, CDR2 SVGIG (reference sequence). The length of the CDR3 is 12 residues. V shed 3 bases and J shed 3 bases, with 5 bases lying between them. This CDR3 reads CAWRGDTGELFF. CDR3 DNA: TGTGCCTGGAGGGGAGACACCGGGGAGCTGTTTTTT.

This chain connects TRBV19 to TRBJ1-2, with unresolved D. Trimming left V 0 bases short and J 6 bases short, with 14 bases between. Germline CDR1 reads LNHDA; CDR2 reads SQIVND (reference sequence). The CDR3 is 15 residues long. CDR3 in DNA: TGTGCCAGTAGTATAGAGCACCCTCCTATTGATGGCTACACCTTC. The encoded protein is CASSIEHPPIDGYTF.

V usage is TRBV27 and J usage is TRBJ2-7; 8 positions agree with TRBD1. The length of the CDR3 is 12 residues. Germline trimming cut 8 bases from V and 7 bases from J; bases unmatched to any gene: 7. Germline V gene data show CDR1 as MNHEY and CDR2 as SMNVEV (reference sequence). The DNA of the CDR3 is TGTGCCAGCCAGGACAGGGCACGGGAGCAGTACTTC. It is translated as CASQDRAREQYF.

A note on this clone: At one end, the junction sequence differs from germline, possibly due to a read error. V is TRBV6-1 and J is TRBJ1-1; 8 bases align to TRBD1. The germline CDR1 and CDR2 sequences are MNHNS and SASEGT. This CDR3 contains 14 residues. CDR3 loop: CASSVDRVNTEAFF. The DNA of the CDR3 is TGTGCCAGCAGCGTGGACAGGGTGAATACTGAAGCTTTCTTT.